The text below deals with one T cell receptor (beta chain). What it binds is not known. Profiled with immunoSEQ multiplex PCR; TCRdb holds only in-frame clones, not every one. The sample includes about 26,000 clones, around four fifths of them seen just once. The data are from a study of T cells in localized non-small cell lung cancer. General observations from the study: Median about 58 top-100 tumor clones were shared with paired adjacent lung.

V lost 3 bases and J 3 bases, leaving 18 bases between the germline ends. The CDR3 runs to 16 residues. Germline CDR1 and CDR2: KGHSH and LQKENI. The rearrangement links TRBV18 to TRBJ2-7, with D possibly matching TRBD2 (6 bases). The TCR sequence derives from a woman between 40 and 69 years old with stage I lung adenocarcinoma. The specimen was peripheral blood, collected before any cancer treatment. The CDR3 nucleotides read TGTGCCAGCTCACCGCGTGTGGTGGGGGGAGACTACGAGCAGTACTTC. The encoded protein is CASSPRVVGGDYEQYF.